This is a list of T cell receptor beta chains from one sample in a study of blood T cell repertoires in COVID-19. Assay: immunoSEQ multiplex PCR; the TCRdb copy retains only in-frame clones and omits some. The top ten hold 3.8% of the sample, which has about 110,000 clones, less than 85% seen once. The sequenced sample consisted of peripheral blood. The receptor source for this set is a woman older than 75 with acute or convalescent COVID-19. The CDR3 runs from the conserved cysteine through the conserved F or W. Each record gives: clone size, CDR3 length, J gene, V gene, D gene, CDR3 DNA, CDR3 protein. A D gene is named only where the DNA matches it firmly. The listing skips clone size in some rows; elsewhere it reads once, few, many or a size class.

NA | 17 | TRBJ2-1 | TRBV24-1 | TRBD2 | TGTGCCACCAGTGATGCCCCGACTAGCGGAGGGGCGGATGAGCAGTTCTTC | CATSDAPTSGGADEQFF
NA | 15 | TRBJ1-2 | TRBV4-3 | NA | TGCGCCAGCAGCCAAGATCGGGTCCTTTTCGGTGGCTACACCTTC | CASSQDRVLFGGYTF
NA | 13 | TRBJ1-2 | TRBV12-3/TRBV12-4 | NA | TGTGCCAGCAGTTTAGGCGGGACTGGGGGCTACACCTTC | CASSLGGTGGYTF
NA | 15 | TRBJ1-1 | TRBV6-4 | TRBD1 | TGTGCCAGCAGGGGTTCCCCGGGACAGGGATCCGAAGCTTTCTTT | CASRGSPGQGSEAFF
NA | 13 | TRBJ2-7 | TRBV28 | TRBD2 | TGTGCCAGCAGGCCGCAGGCGGGGGAGAATTTATACTTC | CASRPQAGENLYF
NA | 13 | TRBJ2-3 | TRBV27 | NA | TGTGCCAGCAGTTTTTACGGACTAGATACGCAGTATTTT | CASSFYGLDTQYF
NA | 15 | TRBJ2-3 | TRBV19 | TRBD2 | TGTGCCAGTAGTCCTAGGACTAGCGTCACAGATACGCAGTATTTT | CASSPRTSVTDTQYF
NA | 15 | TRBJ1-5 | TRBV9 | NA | TGTGCCAGCAGCGTAGGCCCAGGGGGCAATCAGCCCCAGCATTTT | CASSVGPGGNQPQHF
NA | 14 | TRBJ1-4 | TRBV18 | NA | TGTGCCAGCTCACCGGAGGCAACTAATGAAAAACTGTTTTTT | CASSPEATNEKLFF
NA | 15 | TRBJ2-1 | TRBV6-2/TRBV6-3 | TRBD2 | TGTGCCAGCAGTTACGGCGGGAGCAATTACAATGAGCAGTTCTTC | CASSYGGSNYNEQFF
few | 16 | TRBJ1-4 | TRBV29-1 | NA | TGCAGCGTTACGAGGGCTAATGAGGCAACTAATGAAAAACTGTTTTTT | CSVTRANEATNEKLFF
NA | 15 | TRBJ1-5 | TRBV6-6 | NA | TGTGCCAGCAGGAACCTCCGGGACATTAATCAGCCCCAGCATTTT | CASRNLRDINQPQHF
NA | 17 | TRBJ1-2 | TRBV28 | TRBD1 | TGTGCCAGCAGTTTAAATCGGTGGGGACAGCAAAACTATGGCTACACCTTC | CASSLNRWGQQNYGYTF
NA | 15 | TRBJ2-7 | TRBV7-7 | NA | TGTGCTAGCAGCGCCGGGACTGGGGATTCCTACGAGCAGTACTTC | CASSAGTGDSYEQYF
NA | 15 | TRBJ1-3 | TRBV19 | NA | TGTGCCAGTACCCCGAGTTGGTACTCTGGAAACACCATATATTTT | CASTPSWYSGNTIYF
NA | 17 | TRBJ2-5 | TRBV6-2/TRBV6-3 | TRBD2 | TGTGCCAGCAGCAGAAGACTAGCGGGGCCTCTGCAAGAGACCCAGTACTTC | CASSRRLAGPLQETQYF
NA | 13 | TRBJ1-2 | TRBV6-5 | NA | TGTGCCAGCACCCCCGGGCAGGGCTATGGCTACACCTTC | CASTPGQGYGYTF
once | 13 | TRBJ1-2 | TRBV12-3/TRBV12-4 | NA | TGTGCCAGCAGTCCACAAGACTTCTATGGCTACACCTTC | CASSPQDFYGYTF
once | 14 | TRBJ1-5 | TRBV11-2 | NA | TGTGCCAGCAGCTCCACGGGGGGACGGCAGCCCCAGCATTTT | CASSSTGGRQPQHF
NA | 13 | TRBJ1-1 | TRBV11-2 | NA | TGTGCCAGCAGCTTTAACCCGGACACTGAAGCTTTCTTT | CASSFNPDTEAFF
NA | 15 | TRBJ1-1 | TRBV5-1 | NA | TGCGCCAGCAGCCTGGGTGCGGGGTTGGACACTGAAGCTTTCTTT | CASSLGAGLDTEAFF
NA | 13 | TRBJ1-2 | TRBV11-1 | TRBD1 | TGTGCCAGCAGCAGGACAGGGGAAATTGGCTACACCTTC | CASSRTGEIGYTF
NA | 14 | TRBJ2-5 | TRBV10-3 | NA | TGTGCCATCAGTGAGGGGCCCATCCAAGAGACCCAGTACTTC | CAISEGPIQETQYF
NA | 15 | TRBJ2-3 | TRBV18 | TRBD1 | TGTGCCAGCTCACCACTTGGACAGGGTTTGGATACGCAGTATTTT | CASSPLGQGLDTQYF
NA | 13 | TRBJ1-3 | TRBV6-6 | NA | TGTGCCATTATAGACAGCCTTGGAAACACCATATATTTT | CAIIDSLGNTIYF
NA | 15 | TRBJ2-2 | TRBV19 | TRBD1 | TGTGCCAGTAGGCGACAGGGGACGAACACCGGGGAGCTGTTTTTT | CASRRQGTNTGELFF
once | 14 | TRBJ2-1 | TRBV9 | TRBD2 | TGTGCCAGCAGCGTTACCGGGACTAGCGATGAGCAGTTCTTC | CASSVTGTSDEQFF
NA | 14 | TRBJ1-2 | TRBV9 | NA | TGTGCCAGCAGCGTAAAGCGTTCTAACTATGGCTACACCTTC | CASSVKRSNYGYTF